Each of the 32 T cell receptor beta chains below was sequenced from the same sample in a study of patients and donors after allogeneic stem cell transplantation. TCRdb analysed the RT-PCR reads with MiXCR anew, one entry per CDR3 protein. The sample has approximately 410,000 distinct CDR3 sequences; under 20% are singletons. Material: blood, either unsorted or a sorted T cell fraction (not recorded which). All receptors derive from a human donor who was either an allogeneic HSCT recipient or a stem cell or donor lymphocyte infusion donor (not recorded which). It is not recorded whose cells these are; they may come from a transplant donor.

The V and J genes are TRBV25-1 and TRBJ1-1; D gene ambiguous. CDR1 and CDR2 from the germline V gene are MGHDK and SYGVNS. V was trimmed by 4 bases and J by 1 base, leaving 13 bases between them. The CDR3 spans 15 residues. The CDR3 loop reads CASSGRWLGNTEAFF. DNA of the CDR3: TGTGCCAGCAGTGGCCGATGGTTGGGGAACACTGAAGCTTTCTTT.

The V gene is TRBV7-9, the J gene TRBJ2-5; 10 bases agree with TRBD2. CDR3 size: 16 residues. The germline CDR1 and CDR2 sequences are SEHNR and FQNEAQ (reference sequence). The V and J ends lost 6 bases and 2 bases, in that order; junction bases with no gene match: 9. The CDR3 bases are TGTGCCAGCAGGCCCTCGGGACTAGCGCGACAAGAGACCCAGTACTTC. It translates to CASRPSGLARQETQYF.

The V and J genes are TRBV7-9 and TRBJ1-4; maybe TRBD1 (5 bases). CDR3 length equals 15 residues. In germline, CDR1 is SEHNR, CDR2 FQNEAQ (reference sequence). Trimming removed 4 bases from V and 1 base from J, with 10 bases in between. Here the CDR3 DNA reads TGTGCCAGCAGCTCCCGGGGCCAAACTAATGAAAAACTGTTTTTT. It yields the protein CASSSRGQTNEKLFF. The variable domain in full, with the rest retrieved from reference TRBV7-9 and TRBJ1-4, is DTGVSQNPRHKITKRGQNVTFRCDPISEHNRLYWYRQTLGQGPEFLTYFQNEAQLEKSRLLSDRFSAERPKGSFSTLEIQRTEQGDSAMYLCASSSRGQTNEKLFFGSGTQLSVL.

This clonotype was detected a few times. J is TRBJ2-2 and V is TRBV5-1; 9 bases align to TRBD2. The germline V gene encodes CDR1 SGHRS and CDR2 YFSETQ. With V trimmed by 3 bases and J by 0 bases, 6 bases remained unmatched. The CDR3 loop spans 17 amino acids. The DNA for the CDR3 is TGCGCCAGCAGCTACGGGACTAGCAGCGCGAACACCGGGGAGCTGTTTTTT. Its protein product is CASSYGTSSANTGELFF.

The J gene is TRBJ2-3, the V gene TRBV4-3, with D possibly matching TRBD2 (6 bases). This CDR3 contains 15 residues. Germline lookup yields CDR1 LGHNA and CDR2 YSLEER. V lost 0 bases and J 4 bases, leaving 11 bases between the germline ends. CDR3 DNA: TGCGCCAGCAGCCAAGAGGTCCGGGGGTCAGATACGCAGTATTTT. Its translation: CASSQEVRGSDTQYF.

This clonotype was found a few times. The rearrangement uses TRBV20-1 and TRBJ2-3, with 7 bases aligning to TRBD1. V shed 4 bases and J 2 bases; nucleotides not matched to a gene: 9. Germline CDR1 DFQATT, CDR2 SNEGSKA (reference sequence). The CDR3 has 15 amino acids. The CDR3 protein is CSAKDQTGDTDTQYF. The CDR3, as DNA: TGCAGTGCTAAAGATCAAACAGGGGACACAGATACGCAGTATTTT.

This rearrangement joins TRBV5-6 to TRBJ2-1, with D perhaps TRBD2 (5 bases). In germline, CDR1 is SGHDT, CDR2 YYEEEE. The CDR3 runs 13 residues. Deletions cut 0 bases from V and 8 bases from J, with 9 bases between. The CDR3 nucleotides are TGTGCCAGCAGCTTGGTTTCGAGGGATGAGCAGTTCTTC. It yields the protein CASSLVSRDEQFF.

This clonotype came up a few times. V and J are TRBV20-1 and TRBJ1-2; maybe TRBD1 (6 bases). The germline V gene encodes CDR1 DFQATT and CDR2 SNEGSKA (reference sequence). The CDR3 totals 13 residues. Trimming removed 3 bases at V and 4 bases at J, with 12 bases between. The CDR3 loop is CSASTGKIYGYTF. The CDR3 DNA sequence: TGCAGTGCTAGTACAGGGAAAATCTATGGCTACACCTTC.

In regard to this clonotype: At one boundary the junction diverges from the germline segment, which might be a read error. Here the CDR3 reads CASSSIGGTSGAYGQYF. The CDR3 coding sequence is TGTGCCAGCAGTTCGATCGGCGGGACTAGCGGGGCCTACGGGCAGTACTTC. The gene calls are TRBV12-3 or TRBV12-4 and TRBJ2-7; 13 bases are shared with TRBD2. This CDR3 contains 17 residues.

This clonotype has only a few counts. The CDR3 region is CASTRQVFGYTF. CDR3 nucleotide sequence: TGTGCCAGCACCCGCCAAGTGTTTGGCTACACCTTC. The chain recombines TRBV2 with TRBJ1-2; D gene unclear. Germline V gene data show CDR1 as SNHLY and CDR2 as FYNNEI. The V end was cut by 7 bases, the J end by 7 bases, with 13 bases between. The CDR3 is 12 amino acids.

This clonotype has a handful of counts. The gene calls are TRBV7-2 and TRBJ2-7; D possibly corresponds to TRBD1 (6 bases). The germline V and J ends were trimmed by 0 bases and 2 bases, with 17 bases remaining between them. Per the germline V gene, CDR1 is SGHTA and CDR2 is FQGNSA. The CDR3 spans 17 residues. CDR3 protein: CASSLAEQWGTTYEQYF. The CDR3, as DNA: TGTGCCAGCAGCTTAGCGGAGCAGTGGGGGACAACCTACGAGCAGTACTTC.

The table lists this clonotype with a few counts. The genes are TRBV7-9 and TRBJ2-7; 7 nucleotides line up with TRBD2. The CDR3 is 15 amino acids. With V trimmed by 1 base and J by 3 bases, 6 bases remained unmatched. Germline CDR1 is SEHNR and CDR2 is FQNEAQ (reference sequence). The CDR3 nucleotides read TGTGCCAGCAGCTTAGAAAGCGGGATGATCTACGAGCAGTACTTC. This sequence encodes CASSLESGMIYEQYF.

The CDR3 spells CSARVGQGAETDTQYF. The CDR3 bases are TGCAGTGCTAGGGTAGGACAGGGGGCAGAGACAGATACGCAGTATTTT. V gene TRBV20-1 combines with J gene TRBJ2-3, with 11 bases aligning to TRBD1. CDR1 and CDR2 (germline): DFQATT, SNEGSKA (reference sequence). The CDR3 is 16 residues long. The J segment lost 3 bases and the V segment lost 3 bases, leaving 8 bases of the junction unmatched.

This clonotype was recorded at least ten times. The chain uses TRBV10-3 and TRBJ2-3; D gene unclear. CDR3 length: 12 amino acids. V lost 0 bases, J lost 4 bases, and 2 bases lay in between. Germline CDR1 ENHRY, CDR2 SYGVKD. The CDR3 region is CAISESADTQYF. In DNA, the CDR3 is TGTGCCATCAGTGAGTCGGCAGATACGCAGTATTTT.

There are a few counts of this clonotype. The chain employs TRBV18 and TRBJ2-7, with 10 positions matching TRBD2. The CDR3 loop spans 15 amino acids. V shed 6 bases and J 0 bases; nucleotides not matched to a gene: 5. CDR1 is KGHSH and CDR2 is LQKENI in the germline V gene. The CDR3 protein is CASSPTSGVSYEQYF. The CDR3 nucleotides read TGTGCCAGCTCCCCAACTAGCGGGGTCTCCTACGAGCAGTACTTC.

The chain joins TRBV24-1 to TRBJ2-1, with a possible D match to TRBD1 (6 bases). CDR3 length: 17 residues. CDR1 and CDR2 from the germline V gene are KGHDR and SFDVKD. With 2 bases removed from V and 7 bases from J, the gap between germline ends came to 20 bases. CDR3: CATSDSDRDTFRNEQFF. The CDR3 region has the DNA TGTGCCACCAGTGATTCGGACCGGGACACCTTTCGGAATGAGCAGTTCTTC.

This clonotype occurred a few times. The genes are TRBV25-1 and TRBJ1-2, with no clear D. The V and J ends lost 1 base and 3 bases respectively, with 6 bases between them. The CDR3 has 13 residues. The V gene's germline CDR1 is MGHDK and CDR2 SYGVNS. CDR3 protein: CASSEWSDYGYTF. DNA of the CDR3: TGTGCCAGCAGTGAATGGTCAGACTATGGCTACACCTTC.

This clonotype was seen at least ten times. This chain uses TRBV5-1 with TRBJ2-2, with a weak D call TRBD2 (7 bases). The CDR3 has 16 residues. Germline CDR1 reads SGHRS; CDR2 reads YFSETQ. Between the trimmed V and J ends, which lost 4 bases and 3 bases, there was a span of 16 bases. The CDR3 nucleotides are TGCGCCAGCAGCAGGGGGACTAACCTCGACACCGGGGAGCTGTTTTTT. As protein: CASSRGTNLDTGELFF.

This rearrangement joins TRBV5-5 to TRBJ2-2; 10 nucleotides align to TRBD2. The CDR3 runs to 16 residues. Unmatched junction bases numbered 7, after V lost 6 bases and J lost 2 bases. Germline V CDR1 and CDR2: SGHKS, YYEKEE (reference sequence). CDR3: CASMLGLAENTGELFF. DNA of the CDR3: TGTGCCAGCATGCTTGGACTAGCGGAAAACACCGGGGAGCTGTTTTTT.

In this sample, this clonotype turned up a few times. The rearrangement joins TRBV20-1 to TRBJ1-2, with no clear D. The CDR3 extends over 16 amino acids. V lost 2 bases, J lost 0 bases, and 16 bases lay in between. In germline, CDR1 is DFQATT, CDR2 SNEGSKA (reference sequence). CDR3 sequence reads: CSARHSTKGTNYGYTF. DNA for the CDR3: TGCAGTGCTAGACATTCGACTAAAGGTACTAACTATGGCTACACCTTC.

This clonotype was counted many times. The V gene is TRBV5-1, the J gene TRBJ2-3; unclear D gene. The germline CDR1 and CDR2 sequences are SGHRS and YFSETQ. V lost 5 bases to trimming and J lost 5 bases, with 18 bases between them. CDR3 size: 15 residues. The CDR3 sequence: CASRRDVAPGDTQYF. The CDR3 coding sequence is TGCGCCAGCAGACGAGACGTAGCCCCAGGAGATACGCAGTATTTT.

The rearrangement uses TRBV6-2 or TRBV6-3 and TRBJ1-5; 8 bases match TRBD1. The CDR3 totals 14 residues. Germline V gives CDR1 MNHEY, CDR2 SVGEGT. Trimming removed 6 bases from V and 6 bases from J; junction bases left unmatched: 7. CDR3: CASRPGGVGQPQHF. The CDR3 region has the DNA TGTGCCAGCAGACCAGGGGGCGTCGGTCAGCCCCAGCATTTT.

The chain joins TRBV6-2 or TRBV6-3 to TRBJ2-5; tentative D call: TRBD1 (6 bases). V was pared by 2 bases and J by 0 bases, with 19 bases between. Germline V gene lookup returns CDR1 MNHEY and CDR2 SVGEGT. The CDR3 loop spans 18 amino acids. The CDR3 region has the DNA TGTGCCAGCAGTTACCTCGTCCCGGGACAAGGCCACCAAGAGACCCAGTACTTC. Protein sequence: CASSYLVPGQGHQETQYF.

This clonotype was recorded a few times. J is TRBJ1-1 and V is TRBV20-1, with D hard to call. Trimming removed 2 bases at V and 2 bases at J, with 9 bases between. CDR3 length: 13 amino acids. CDR1 DFQATT and CDR2 SNEGSKA come from the germline V gene (reference sequence). CDR3 in DNA: TGCAGTGCTAGAATGGGGATAAACACTGAAGCTTTCTTT. Amino acid sequence: CSARMGINTEAFF.

Many counts were recorded for this clonotype. J is TRBJ2-5 and V is TRBV29-1, with D possibly TRBD1 on 5 matching bases. The CDR3 is made up of 12 amino acids. V was cut by 8 bases and J by 2 bases, with 12 bases left in between. Germline V gene lookup returns CDR1 SQVTM and CDR2 ANQGSEA. This chain's CDR3 is CSLRTPQETQYF. The CDR3 region has the DNA TGCAGCCTCCGGACACCTCAAGAGACCCAGTACTTC.

This clonotype was seen a few times. This chain connects TRBV3-1 to TRBJ2-7; TRBD1 aligns across 7 bases. The CDR3 has 16 residues. The germline V gene has CDR1 LGHDT and CDR2 YNNKEL (reference sequence). V was clipped by 3 bases and J by 5 bases; unmatched bases: 13. The CDR3 DNA reads TGTGCCAGCAGCCAGGCTCCGGGACGGACAGGTGACGAGCAGTACTTC. The encoded protein is CASSQAPGRTGDEQYF.

The chain employs TRBV6-1 and TRBJ1-4; no reliable D call. Germline loops: CDR1 MNHNS, CDR2 SASEGT. The CDR3 is 15 amino acids. Trimming removed 6 bases at V and 7 bases at J, with 18 bases between. CDR3: CASRVSRASSEKLFF. The CDR3 coding sequence is TGTGCCAGCAGAGTCTCCCGGGCCTCCTCTGAAAAACTGTTTTTT.

Many counts were recorded for this clonotype. V and J are TRBV12-3 or TRBV12-4 and TRBJ2-7; D ambiguous. The CDR3 has 12 amino acids. V was cut by 3 bases and J by 1 base, with 4 bases left in between. The CDR3 loop reads CASSFRSYEQYF. In DNA form, the CDR3 reads TGTGCCAGCAGTTTTCGATCCTACGAGCAGTACTTC.

The chain recombines TRBV9 with TRBJ2-1; 8 bases line up with TRBD2. CDR3 length equals 16 residues. V was clipped by 1 base and J by 5 bases; unmatched bases: 8. CDR1 is SGDLS, CDR2 YYNGEE, per germline. This CDR3 reads CASSVKTGGPHNEQFF. The DNA of the CDR3 is TGTGCCAGCAGCGTAAAAACGGGAGGGCCTCACAATGAGCAGTTCTTC.

The chain is built from TRBV18 and TRBJ2-7, with D possibly being TRBD1 (6 bases). With 0 bases removed from V and 3 bases from J, the gap between germline ends came to 12 bases. CDR3 length: 15 residues. The V gene's germline CDR1 is KGHSH and CDR2 LQKENI. The CDR3 loop is CASSPPGQRDYEQYF. CDR3 nucleotides: TGTGCCAGCTCACCACCGGGACAACGGGACTACGAGCAGTACTTC.

The rearrangement links TRBV11-1 to TRBJ2-5; D is unresolved. The CDR3 has 11 amino acids. CDR1 SGHAT and CDR2 FQDESV come from the germline V gene (reference sequence). The CDR3 region is CAIGWQETQYF. The DNA for the CDR3 is TGTGCTATTGGATGGCAAGAGACCCAGTACTTC.

Concerning this clonotype itself: This may come from a read error, since a much larger clone is one base off. This rearrangement joins TRBV11-2 to TRBJ2-1; D is possibly TRBD1 (6 bases). Germline loops: CDR1 SGHAT, CDR2 FQNNGV. V lost 8 bases and J 2 bases, leaving 7 bases between the germline ends. The CDR3 is made up of 12 amino acids. The CDR3 region has the DNA TGTGCCAGCCGGACAGCCTACAATGAGCAGTTCTTC. Its translation: CASRTAYNEQFF.